Presented here are 10 T cell receptor beta chains from one specimen sequenced in a study of Tregs in tolerant kidney transplant recipients. Profiled with immunoSEQ multiplex PCR; TCRdb holds only in-frame clones, not every one. The sample shows about 60,000 clones, roughly 92% of them seen only once. The sample consisted of CD8+ T cells from blood, taken before the transplant. The receptors stem from a human donor who received a combined kidney and bone marrow transplant.

The chain is built from TRBV6-4 and TRBJ2-1, with 9 bases matching TRBD2. J lost 6 bases, V lost 5 bases, and 5 bases had no gene match. Germline CDR1 is MRHNA and CDR2 is SNTAGT. The CDR3 is made up of 14 amino acids. Here the CDR3 DNA reads TGTGCCAGCAGTCCAAGTAGCGGGGGCAATGAGCAGTTCTTC. It is translated as CASSPSSGGNEQFF.

This clone was observed a single time. The rearrangement uses TRBV16 and TRBJ2-7, with 7 positions matching TRBD2. This CDR3 spans 14 amino acids. Trimming cost V 0 bases and J 5 bases; bases outside gene matches: 4. The germline V gene encodes CDR1 KGHSY and CDR2 FQNENV. CDR3 sequence (DNA): TGTGCCAGCAGCCAATCGGGGACTAACGACGAGCAGTACTTC. It yields the protein CASSQSGTNDEQYF.

About this clone itself: Mismatch with germline at one junction end may stem from a read error. The chain links TRBV19 to TRBJ2-1; TRBD1 might be the D (6 bases). The V gene's germline CDR1 is LNHDA and CDR2 SQIVND (reference sequence). The CDR3 length is 15 residues. The CDR3 DNA sequence: TGTGCCAGTACCCCTCAGGGGTTAGGCTACAAAGAGCAGTTCTTC. As protein: CASTPQGLGYKEQFF. The entire variable domain, with the rest obtained from reference TRBV19 and TRBJ2-1, is as follows: DGGITQSPKYLFRKEGQNVTLSCEQNLNHDAMYWYRQDPGQGLRLIYYSQIVNDFQKGDIAEGYSVSREKKESFPLTVTSAQKNPTAFYLCASTPQGLGYKEQFFGPGTRLTVL.

The gene calls are TRBV30 and TRBJ1-5; no firm D call. Germline CDR1 GTSNPN, CDR2 SVGIG (reference sequence). The CDR3 loop spans 13 amino acids. V was pared by 0 bases and J by 5 bases, with 8 bases between. The CDR3 sequence: CAWSVLEDQPQHF. CDR3 nucleotide sequence: TGTGCCTGGAGTGTACTCGAGGATCAGCCCCAGCATTTT.

The genes are TRBV13 and TRBJ1-2; tentative D call: TRBD1 (6 bases). V dropped 3 bases and J dropped 1 base, with 9 bases sitting between them. The CDR3 has 14 residues. Germline V CDR1 and CDR2: PRHDT, FYEKMQ (reference sequence). The CDR3 reads CASSLGGLNYGYTF. CDR3 in DNA: TGTGCCAGCAGCTTGGGGGGGCTTAACTATGGCTACACCTTC.

The gene calls are TRBV19 and TRBJ1-1, with 7 bases identical to TRBD1. The CDR3 is 16 amino acids. CDR1 is LNHDA, CDR2 SQIVND, per germline (reference sequence). V lost 2 bases to trimming and J lost 4 bases; unmatched junction nucleotides: 10. The chain's CDR3 is CASSISTGRLGTEAFF. The CDR3 DNA follows: TGTGCCAGTAGTATATCGACAGGGAGATTGGGCACTGAAGCTTTCTTT. Drawing the rest from reference TRBV19 and TRBJ1-1, the complete variable domain is DGGITQSPKYLFRKEGQNVTLSCEQNLNHDAMYWYRQDPGQGLRLIYYSQIVNDFQKGDIAEGYSVSREKKESFPLTVTSAQKNPTAFYLCASSISTGRLGTEAFFGQGTRLTVV.

This rearrangement joins TRBV27 to TRBJ1-1; D uncertain. This CDR3 spans 11 amino acids. From germline, CDR1 is MNHEY and CDR2 SMNVEV (reference sequence). Trimming removed 6 bases at V and 7 bases at J, with 9 bases between. CDR3 bases: TGTGCCAGCAGCCCTGAGGGTGAAGCTTTCTTT. Protein product: CASSPEGEAFF.

The chain carries TRBV6-6 and TRBJ1-3; no clear D gene. Trimming cost V 7 bases and J 2 bases, with 9 bases left between them. The germline CDR1 and CDR2 sequences are MNHNY and SVGAGI (reference sequence). This CDR3 has 13 residues. The CDR3 is CASIGSTGNTIYF. CDR3 sequence (DNA): TGTGCCAGCATCGGTAGTACTGGAAACACCATATATTTT.

This clone was found once. V and J are TRBV29-1 and TRBJ2-7; TRBD1 might be the D (6 bases). The CDR3 length is 12 residues. Germline values: CDR1 SQVTM, CDR2 ANQGSEA. V shed 7 bases and J shed 4 bases, with 14 bases lying between them. The CDR3 reads CSAEGQLYEQYF. CDR3 sequence (DNA): TGCAGCGCTGAGGGACAATTATACGAGCAGTACTTC.

The chain combines TRBV29-1 with TRBJ1-3, with 7 bases lining up with TRBD1. The germline CDR1 and CDR2 sequences are SQVTM and ANQGSEA. The CDR3 contains 15 residues. With V trimmed by 6 bases and J by 5 bases, 13 bases remained unmatched. The CDR3 DNA reads TGCAGCGTGACAGGGACGGCCGGAGGGAGAAACACCATATATTTT. Amino acid sequence: CSVTGTAGGRNTIYF.